Listed here is a single TCR beta chain. TCRdb processed the reads anew with MiXCR; each CDR3 protein has one entry. Here the sample spans about 600,000 distinct CDR3 sequences, less than 25% being singletons. Looked up from germline, CDR1 is SEHNR and CDR2 is FQNEAQ (reference sequence). The CDR3 has 16 amino acids. V trimming: 5 bases; J trimming: 10 bases; junction bases outside the gene matches: 17. The record originates from a study of T cell repertoires in cytomegalovirus infection. Overall study context: Both CMV infection and a matching HLA type were indicated by public TCR beta signatures.

This TCR came from a human donor in good health (CMV status not recorded). Some clones in this sample may be carry-over from other donors' samples. The chain couples TRBV7-9 to TRBJ1-1, with TRBD1 matching over 9 bases. Sequenced material: CD8+ T cells from PBMCs. The CDR3 DNA is TGTGCCAGCAGCCCTCCCGGACAGGGGTCCGACCGGAGAGCTTTCTTT. This gives the protein CASSPPGQGSDRRAFF.